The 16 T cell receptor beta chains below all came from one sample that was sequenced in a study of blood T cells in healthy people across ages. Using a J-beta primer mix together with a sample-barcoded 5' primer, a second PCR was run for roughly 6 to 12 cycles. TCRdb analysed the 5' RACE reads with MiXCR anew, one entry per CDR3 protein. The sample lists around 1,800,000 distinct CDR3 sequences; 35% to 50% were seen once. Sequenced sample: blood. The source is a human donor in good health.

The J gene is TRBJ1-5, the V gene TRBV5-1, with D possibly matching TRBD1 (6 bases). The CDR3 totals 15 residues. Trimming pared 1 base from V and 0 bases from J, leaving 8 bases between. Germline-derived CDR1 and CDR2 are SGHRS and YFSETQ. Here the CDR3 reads CASSLTGFSNQPQHF. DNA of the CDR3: TGCGCCAGCAGCTTGACAGGGTTTAGCAATCAGCCCCAGCATTTT.

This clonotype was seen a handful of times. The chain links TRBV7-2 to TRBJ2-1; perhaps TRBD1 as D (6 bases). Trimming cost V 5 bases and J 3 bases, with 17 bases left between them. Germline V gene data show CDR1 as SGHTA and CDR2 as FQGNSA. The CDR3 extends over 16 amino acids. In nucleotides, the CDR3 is TGTGCCAGCAGCCCCCTGGGGGCAAGATACTACAATGAGCAGTTCTTC. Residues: CASSPLGARYYNEQFF.

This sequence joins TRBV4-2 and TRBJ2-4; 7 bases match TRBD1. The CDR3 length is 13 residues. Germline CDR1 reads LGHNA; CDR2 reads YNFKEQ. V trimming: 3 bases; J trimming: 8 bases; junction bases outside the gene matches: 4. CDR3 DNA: TGTGCCAGCAGCCATGACAGGGTTGACATTCAGTACTTC. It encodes CASSHDRVDIQYF.

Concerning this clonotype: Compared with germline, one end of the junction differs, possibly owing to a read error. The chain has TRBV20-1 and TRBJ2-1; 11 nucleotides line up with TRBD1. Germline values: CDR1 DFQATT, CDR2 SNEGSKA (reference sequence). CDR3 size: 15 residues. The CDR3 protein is CSASPGTGGSNEQFF. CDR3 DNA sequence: TGTAGTGCTAGCCCCGGGACAGGGGGGTCGAATGAGCAGTTCTTC.

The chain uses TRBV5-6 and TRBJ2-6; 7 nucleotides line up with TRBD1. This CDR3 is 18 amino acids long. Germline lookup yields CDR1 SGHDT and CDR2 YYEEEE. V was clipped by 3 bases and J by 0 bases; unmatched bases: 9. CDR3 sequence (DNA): TGTGCCAGCAGCTCACCGGGACAGAGGGGCTCTGGGGCCAACGTCCTGACTTTC. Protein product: CASSSPGQRGSGANVLTF.

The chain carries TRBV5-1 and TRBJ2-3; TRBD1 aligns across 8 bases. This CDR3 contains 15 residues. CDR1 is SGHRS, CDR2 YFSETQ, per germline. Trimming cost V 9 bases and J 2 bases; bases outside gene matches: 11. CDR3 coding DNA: TGCGCCACCTCGACTATGACAGGGGCCACAGATACGCAGTATTTT. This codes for CATSTMTGATDTQYF.

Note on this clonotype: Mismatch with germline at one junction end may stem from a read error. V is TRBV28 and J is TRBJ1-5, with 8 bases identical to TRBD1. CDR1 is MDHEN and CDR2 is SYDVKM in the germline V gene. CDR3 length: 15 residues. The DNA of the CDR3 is TGTGCCAGCAGTCCAAGGACAGGGAGCACTCAGCCCCAGCATTTT. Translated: CASSPRTGSTQPQHF.

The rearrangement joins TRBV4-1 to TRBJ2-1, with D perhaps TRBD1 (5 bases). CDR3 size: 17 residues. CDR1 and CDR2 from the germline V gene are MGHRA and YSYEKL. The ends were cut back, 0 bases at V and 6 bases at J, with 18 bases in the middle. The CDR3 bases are TGCGCCAGCAGCCAAGATTATGGGTTAGGGGCGTTCAATGAGCAGTTCTTC. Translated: CASSQDYGLGAFNEQFF.

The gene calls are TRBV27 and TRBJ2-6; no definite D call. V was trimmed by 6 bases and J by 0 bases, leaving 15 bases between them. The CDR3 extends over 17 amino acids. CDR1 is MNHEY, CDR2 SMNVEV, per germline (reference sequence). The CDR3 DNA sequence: TGTGCCAGCAGATTAGTACCTATAAGCTCTGGGGCCAACGTCCTGACTTTC. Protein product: CASRLVPISSGANVLTF. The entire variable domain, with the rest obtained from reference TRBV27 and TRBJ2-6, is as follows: EAQVTQNPRYLITVTGKKLTVTCSQNMNHEYMSWYRQDPGLGLRQIYYSMNVEVTDKGDVPEGYKVSRKEKRNFPLILESPSPNQTSLYFCASRLVPISSGANVLTFGAGSRLTVL.

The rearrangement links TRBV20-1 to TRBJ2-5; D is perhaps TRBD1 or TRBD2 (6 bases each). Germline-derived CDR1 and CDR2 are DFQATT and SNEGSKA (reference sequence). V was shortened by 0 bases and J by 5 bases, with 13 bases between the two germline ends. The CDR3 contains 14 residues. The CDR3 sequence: CSARDPGGRETQYF. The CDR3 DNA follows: TGCAGTGCTAGAGATCCCGGGGGCAGGGAGACCCAGTACTTC.

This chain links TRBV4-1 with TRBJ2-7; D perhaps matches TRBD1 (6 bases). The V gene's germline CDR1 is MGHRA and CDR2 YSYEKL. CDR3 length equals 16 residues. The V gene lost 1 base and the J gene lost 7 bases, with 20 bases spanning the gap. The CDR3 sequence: CASSQGWGLQGREQYF. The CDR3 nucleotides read TGCGCCAGCAGCCAAGGGTGGGGTCTACAGGGACGGGAGCAGTACTTC.

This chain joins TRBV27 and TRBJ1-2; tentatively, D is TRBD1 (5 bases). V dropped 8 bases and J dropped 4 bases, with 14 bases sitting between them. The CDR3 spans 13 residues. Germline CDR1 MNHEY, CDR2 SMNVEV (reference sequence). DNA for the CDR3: TGTGCCAGCCAGGGCAGAGTGGGCTATGGCTACACCTTC. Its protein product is CASQGRVGYGYTF.

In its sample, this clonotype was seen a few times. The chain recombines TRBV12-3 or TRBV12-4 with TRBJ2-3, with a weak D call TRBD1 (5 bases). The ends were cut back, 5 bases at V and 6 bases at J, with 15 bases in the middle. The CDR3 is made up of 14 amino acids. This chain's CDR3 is CASSIRGLGDTQYF. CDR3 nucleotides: TGTGCCAGCAGTATAAGGGGCCTTGGGGATACGCAGTATTTT.

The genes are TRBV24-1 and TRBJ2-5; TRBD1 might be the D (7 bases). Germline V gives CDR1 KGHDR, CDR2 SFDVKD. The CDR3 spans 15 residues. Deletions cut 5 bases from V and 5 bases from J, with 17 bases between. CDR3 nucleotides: TGTGCCACCAGTGCAGGCAGGGGGGATTCGGAGACCCAGTACTTC. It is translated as CATSAGRGDSETQYF.

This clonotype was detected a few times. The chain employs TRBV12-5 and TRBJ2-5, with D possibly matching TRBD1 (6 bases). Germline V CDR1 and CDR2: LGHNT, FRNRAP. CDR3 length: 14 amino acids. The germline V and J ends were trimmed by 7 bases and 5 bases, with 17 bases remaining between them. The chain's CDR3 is CASAVTGWQETQYF. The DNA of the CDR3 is TGTGCTAGTGCCGTGACAGGATGGCAGGAGACCCAGTACTTC.

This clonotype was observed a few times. The CDR3 coding sequence is TGCAGCGCTCACAGGGGCTCCTACAATGAGCAGTTCTTC. It is translated as CSAHRGSYNEQFF. The rearrangement links TRBV29-1 to TRBJ2-1; 7 bases line up with TRBD1. V trimming: 7 bases; J trimming: 0 bases; junction bases outside the gene matches: 3. This CDR3 region has 13 residues. Germline lookup yields CDR1 SQVTM and CDR2 ANQGSEA.